This T cell receptor beta chain was documented in a study of PD-1 blockade in classical Hodgkin lymphoma. Points from the study as a whole: Newly diagnosed and completely responding patients shared comparable baseline diversity. By C4D1 there was a significant rise in CD4+ TCR diversity but not in CD8+ TCR diversity. Repertoire difference causes, possibly disease activity or prior therapy, remain undefined. According to reports, newly diagnosed patients had lower baseline TCR diversity than healthy donors, and relapsed/refractory patients had lower baseline TCR diversity still.

There was relapse after autologous stem cell transplantation in every patient, and there was variation in brentuximab vedotin exposure. In the case of this clone: Its antigen is unknown.

Profiling relied on immunoSEQ multiplex PCR, and the TCRdb table lists in-frame clones only, not all of them. The table includes under 110,000 clones, 80% to 90% detected once. The sequence was collected from a human donor with classical Hodgkin lymphoma. The source material was peripheral blood mononuclear cells (PBMCs), sampled before the second cycle of nivolumab.

CDR3 sequence reads: CASSESRRDKDMNTEAFF. In DNA form, the CDR3 reads TGCGCCAGCAGTGAGTCGAGAAGGGACAAGGACATGAACACTGAAGCTTTCTTT. The chain combines TRBV10-1 with TRBJ1-1; a weak D match, TRBD1 (6 bases). Trimming took 0 bases from V and 0 from J, leaving 17 bases between them. Looked up from germline, CDR1 is WNHNN and CDR2 is SYGVQD (reference sequence). The CDR3 length is 18 residues.